This T cell receptor (beta chain) comes out of a study of T cell repertoires in cytomegalovirus infection. The overall study: Signatures in public TCR beta sequences pointed to both CMV infection and matching HLA type. Regarding the study as a whole: The response measured ex vivo was dominated by TCR beta clonotypes (HLA-C-restricted and CMV-specific).

The V gene end was trimmed by 3 bases and the J gene end by 4 bases; junction bases not matched to a gene: 9. This CDR3 has 16 residues. CDR1 is SGHTA and CDR2 is FQGNSA in the germline V gene. About this clonotype: Its antigen remains unknown.

TCRdb reprocessed the reads via MiXCR and lists one record per CDR3 protein. This sample has some 160,000 distinct CDR3 sequences, with about 15% found just once. Sample: CD8+ T cells from PBMCs. This clonotype originated in a human donor in good health (CMV status not recorded). Some clones in this sample may be carry-over from other donors' samples. V and J are TRBV7-2 and TRBJ2-1; 7 bases line up with TRBD2. CDR3 loop: CASSFLASGHYNEQFF. DNA for the CDR3: TGTGCCAGCAGCTTCCTCGCTAGCGGTCATTACAATGAGCAGTTCTTC.